This is a list of T cell receptor beta chains from one sample in a study of T-cell memory formation after mild COVID-19. MiXCR, run by TCRdb on the 5' RACE reads, gives a single entry per CDR3 protein. The sample records around 500,000 distinct CDR3 sequences, about 20% being singletons. Sample: PBMCs or a T cell subset sorted from them (not recorded which). These receptor sequences come from an adult woman who had mild COVID-19 (a few samples of this study predate the infection). Cell type and time point are not known. CDR3s include the opening cysteine and the closing phenylalanine or tryptophan. D genes are given only for firm matches. Size is stated for part of the rows, as once, few or many counts, or as a class when the clone is expanded.

D gene: NA
J gene: TRBJ1-1
clone size: few
V gene: TRBV21-1
CDR3 protein: CASSLGRPMNTEAFF
CDR3 DNA: TGTGCCAGCAGCCTTGGCAGGCCAATGAACACTGAAGCTTTCTTT

D gene: TRBD1
J gene: TRBJ1-2
clone size: NA
V gene: TRBV20-1
CDR3 protein: CSARGRGPGGRLTNYGYTF
CDR3 DNA: TGCAGTGCTAGAGGACGGGGACCAGGGGGACGCCTCACCAACTATGGCTACACCTTC

D gene: TRBD2
J gene: TRBJ2-1
clone size: many
V gene: TRBV12-3/TRBV12-4
CDR3 protein: CASRLNSGGQQFF
CDR3 DNA: TGTGCCAGCAGGCTGAATAGCGGGGGGCAACAGTTCTTC

D gene: TRBD1
J gene: TRBJ2-7
clone size: few
V gene: TRBV30
CDR3 protein: CAWNADRGLHEQYF
CDR3 DNA: TGTGCCTGGAACGCTGACAGGGGGCTCCACGAGCAGTACTTC

D gene: NA
J gene: TRBJ2-1
clone size: few
V gene: TRBV29-1
CDR3 protein: CSVPRGVGGSYNEQFF
CDR3 DNA: TGCAGCGTGCCCCGGGGTGTGGGGGGTAGTTACAATGAGCAGTTCTTC

D gene: TRBD2
J gene: TRBJ2-3
clone size: few
V gene: TRBV4-2
CDR3 protein: CASSQELAVRTDTQYF
CDR3 DNA: TGTGCCAGCAGCCAAGAACTAGCGGTTCGCACAGATACGCAGTATTTT

D gene: TRBD1
J gene: TRBJ2-5
clone size: few
V gene: TRBV5-1
CDR3 protein: CASSLAPDRGETQYF
CDR3 DNA: TGCGCCAGCAGCTTGGCGCCCGACAGGGGGGAGACCCAGTACTTC

D gene: NA
J gene: TRBJ2-5
clone size: NA
V gene: TRBV24-1
CDR3 protein: CATSDSRVETQYF
CDR3 DNA: TGTGCCACCAGTGATTCAAGGGTAGAGACCCAGTACTTC

D gene: TRBD1
J gene: TRBJ1-5
clone size: few
V gene: TRBV12-3/TRBV12-4
CDR3 protein: CASSVGDRRNQPQHF
CDR3 DNA: TGTGCCAGCAGTGTTGGGGACAGGCGGAATCAGCCCCAGCATTTT

D gene: NA
J gene: TRBJ2-3
clone size: NA
V gene: TRBV12-3/TRBV12-4
CDR3 protein: CASSLAGWGTDTQYF
CDR3 DNA: TGTGCCAGCAGTTTAGCGGGATGGGGCACAGATACGCAGTATTTT

D gene: NA
J gene: TRBJ1-1
clone size: NA
V gene: TRBV12-3/TRBV12-4
CDR3 protein: CASSFIQNTEAFF
CDR3 DNA: TGTGCCAGCAGTTTTATCCAGAACACTGAAGCTTTCTTT